What follows are 8 T cell receptor beta chains derived from one specimen sequenced in a study of T cells in Graves' hyperthyroidism and ophthalmopathy. Amplification targeted TCR beta CDR3 regions from RNA transcripts. Carried out on the TCR CDR3, a first-round RT-PCR used the HTBI primer set. TCRdb redid the calling of the multiplex PCR reads with MiXCR, one entry per CDR3 protein. The table lists 700,000 to 850,000 distinct CDR3 sequences, about 35% of them singletons. Specimen: blood. Every receptor here comes from a woman between 40 and 55 years old with Graves' hyperthyroidism.

This chain joins TRBV7-2 and TRBJ2-7; 13 bases line up with TRBD2. Per the germline V gene, CDR1 is SGHTA and CDR2 is FQGNSA. V lost 5 bases and J lost 2; bases outside the gene matches: 6. The CDR3 spans 16 residues. CDR3 loop: CASSQPTSGRAYEQYF. The DNA of the CDR3 is TGTGCCAGCAGCCAACCAACTAGCGGGAGGGCCTACGAGCAGTACTTC.

The rearrangement uses TRBV7-9 and TRBJ2-7; no reliable D call. Trimming shortened V by 1 base and J by 3 bases, and 10 bases separated the two germline ends. Germline lookup yields CDR1 SEHNR and CDR2 FQNEAQ (reference sequence). The CDR3 is 14 amino acids. CDR3 bases: TGTGCCAGCAGCTTAGACCTAGAAGTCTACGAGCAGTACTTC. The encoded protein is CASSLDLEVYEQYF. Based on the CDR3 plus reference TRBV7-9 and TRBJ2-7, the full variable domain is DTGVSQNPRHKITKRGQNVTFRCDPISEHNRLYWYRQTLGQGPEFLTYFQNEAQLEKSRLLSDRFSAERPKGSFSTLEIQRTEQGDSAMYLCASSLDLEVYEQYFGPGTRLTVT.

This clonotype was detected only once. The CDR3 bases are TGTGCCAGCAGCTTAGAGAGGCGCGAAAAACTGTTTTTT. Its protein is CASSLERREKLFF. J is TRBJ1-4 and V is TRBV7-2, with D unclear. CDR3 length: 13 residues. Germline V gene data show CDR1 as SGHTA and CDR2 as FQGNSA. Trimming left V 1 base short and J 8 bases short, with 8 bases between.

The V and J genes are TRBV6-5 and TRBJ1-5; a weak D match, TRBD1 (5 bases). V lost 6 bases, J lost 9 bases, and 15 bases lay in between. The CDR3 runs to 13 residues. Germline lookup yields CDR1 MNHEY and CDR2 SVGAGI. For the CDR3, the DNA is TGTGCCAGCAGACGGGACGGTTACGGGCCCCAGCATTTT. Its protein is CASRRDGYGPQHF.

J is TRBJ2-6 and V is TRBV4-3; D possibly corresponds to TRBD1 (6 bases). Germline CDR1 is LGHNA and CDR2 is YSLEER. This CDR3 is 15 amino acids long. Trimming pared 0 bases from V and 3 bases from J, leaving 6 bases between. The CDR3 is CASSQEGGGANVLTF. The CDR3 DNA is TGCGCCAGCAGCCAAGAAGGGGGTGGGGCCAACGTCCTGACTTTC.

This chain connects TRBV10-3 to TRBJ2-1; D not resolved. This CDR3 comprises 11 residues. Deletions cut 6 bases from V and 9 bases from J, with 9 bases between. Per the germline V gene, CDR1 is ENHRY and CDR2 is SYGVKD. The CDR3 is CAISGFGEQFF. CDR3 sequence (DNA): TGTGCCATCAGCGGATTTGGTGAGCAGTTCTTC.

This clonotype was seen many times. This rearrangement joins TRBV7-2 to TRBJ1-5; D is unclear. The germline V and J ends were trimmed by 5 bases and 8 bases, with 19 bases remaining between them. This CDR3 contains 15 residues. Looked up from germline, CDR1 is SGHTA and CDR2 is FQGNSA. CDR3 in amino acids: CASSRGPMTGEPQHF. CDR3 DNA: TGTGCCAGCAGCCGTGGACCCATGACCGGCGAGCCCCAGCATTTT. The entire variable domain, with the rest obtained from reference TRBV7-2 and TRBJ1-5, is as follows: GAGVSQSPSNKVTEKGKDVELRCDPISGHTALYWYRQSLGQGLEFLIYFQGNSAPDKSGLPSDRFSAERTGGSVSTLTIQRTQQEDSAVYLCASSRGPMTGEPQHFGDGTRLSIL.

This clonotype showed up many times. The genes are TRBV29-1 and TRBJ2-7, with D possibly being TRBD1 or TRBD2 (5 bases each). This CDR3 is 13 amino acids long. Germline V lookup: CDR1 SQVTM, CDR2 ANQGSEA. Trimming cost V 6 bases and J 0 bases, with 12 bases left between them. The CDR3 spells CSVAGTRSYEQYF. The DNA for the CDR3 is TGCAGCGTAGCCGGGACCCGCTCCTACGAGCAGTACTTC.